These 9 T cell receptor beta chains came from one sample sequenced in a study of blood T cells in healthy people across ages. A second PCR of 7 to 11 cycles used a sample-barcoded 5' primer and a J-beta primer mix. TCRdb re-analysed the 5' RACE reads in MiXCR, keeping a single row per CDR3 protein. The sample holds some 640,000 distinct CDR3 sequences, around 31% seen once. Sequenced material: blood. Receptors were obtained from a woman older than 75 in good health.

This clonotype was seen ten or more times. The rearrangement joins TRBV7-2 to TRBJ2-3, with 11 bases fitting TRBD2. CDR1 SGHTA and CDR2 FQGNSA come from the germline V gene. V shed 1 base, J shed 6 bases, and the junction held 9 bases outside the gene matches. This CDR3 is 17 amino acids long. CDR3: CASSLGGLAATWDTQYF. CDR3 in DNA: TGTGCCAGCAGCTTAGGGGGACTAGCGGCCACTTGGGATACGCAGTATTTT.

With respect to this clonotype: It may be a read error: a sequence one base away is much more abundant. V is TRBV9 and J is TRBJ1-1, with D unresolved. Germline CDR1 and CDR2: SGDLS and YYNGEE. V lost 0 bases and J lost 7, with 13 bases in between. The CDR3 is made up of 14 amino acids. The CDR3 nucleotides are TGTGCCAGCAGCGTAGACACCGCCAATTTTGAAGCTTTCTTT. It encodes CASSVDTANFEAFF.

This clonotype was found many times. The V call is TRBV3-1, the J call TRBJ2-3; D is possibly TRBD2 (6 bases). Trimming pared 4 bases from V and 6 bases from J, leaving 17 bases between. This CDR3 contains 15 residues. Germline assignment: CDR1 LGHDT and CDR2 YNNKEL (reference sequence). The CDR3: CASSPSGTGADTQYF. The CDR3, as DNA: TGTGCCAGCAGCCCCTCCGGGACGGGAGCCGATACGCAGTATTTT.

Ten or more counts support this clonotype. J is TRBJ1-1 and V is TRBV3-1; the D is unclear. The CDR3 runs to 13 residues. Germline CDR1 LGHDT, CDR2 YNNKEL (reference sequence). The V gene lost 1 base and the J gene lost 0 bases, with 3 bases spanning the gap. The CDR3 region has the DNA TGTGCCAGCAGCCAAGTGGTGAACACTGAAGCTTTCTTT. As protein: CASSQVVNTEAFF.

The chain has TRBV18 and TRBJ1-4; the D is unclear. This CDR3 is 14 amino acids long. V lost 0 bases and J lost 8, with 10 bases in between. CDR1 and CDR2 (germline): KGHSH, LQKENI. CDR3 DNA sequence: TGTGCCAGCTCACCACCAACGGGTCGGGAAAAACTGTTTTTT. This gives the protein CASSPPTGREKLFF. Full variable domain (missing parts from reference TRBV18 and TRBJ1-4): NAGVMQNPRHLVRRRGQEARLRCSPMKGHSHVYWYRQLPEEGLKFMVYLQKENIIDESGMPKERFSAEFPKEGPSILRIQQVVRGDSAAYFCASSPPTGREKLFFGSGTQLSVL.

The table lists this clonotype with many counts. The V gene is TRBV20-1, the J gene TRBJ1-5; no firm D call. Per germline, CDR1 DFQATT and CDR2 SNEGSKA (reference sequence). V was cut by 5 bases and J by 0 bases, with 8 bases left in between. The CDR3 is 13 amino acids. The CDR3 loop is CSAYSGSNQPQHF. CDR3 in DNA: TGCAGTGCTTACTCAGGTAGCAATCAGCCCCAGCATTTT.

This chain uses TRBV7-2 with TRBJ1-4; D is possibly TRBD1 (6 bases). Trimming took off 5 bases at V and 7 bases at J, with 11 bases between the two ends. Germline values: CDR1 SGHTA, CDR2 FQGNSA. The CDR3 contains 13 residues. CDR3 DNA sequence: TGTGCCAGCAGCCAGGACAGAATTGAAAAACTGTTTTTT. The encoded protein is CASSQDRIEKLFF.

Ten or more counts support this clonotype. The rearrangement links TRBV6-1 to TRBJ2-3, with TRBD2 matching over 8 bases. The CDR3 totals 15 residues. Germline V CDR1 and CDR2: MNHNS, SASEGT. The V segment lost 4 bases and the J segment 8 bases; nucleotides outside the gene matches: 11. The CDR3 loop reads CASSASGGLGGTQYF. The CDR3 bases are TGTGCCAGCAGTGCCAGCGGGGGCCTCGGGGGTACGCAGTATTTT.

Worth noting for this clonotype: This sequence may be a read error, since a much larger clone differs from it by one base. This rearrangement joins TRBV4-1 to TRBJ1-2; no firm D call. Germline CDR1 MGHRA, CDR2 YSYEKL. This CDR3 has 14 amino acids. V was shortened by 0 bases and J by 5 bases, with 10 bases between the two germline ends. The CDR3 coding sequence is TGCGCCAGCAGCCAAGAGGGCAGGATGTATGGCTACACCTTC. It yields the protein CASSQEGRMYGYTF.